This T cell receptor (beta chain) was sequenced in a study of T cell responses to AZD1222 COVID-19 vaccine. Trimming shortened V by 2 bases and J by 4 bases, and 9 bases separated the two germline ends. The CDR3 has 13 amino acids. Per germline, CDR1 SGHDT and CDR2 YYEEEE. The assay was immunoSEQ multiplex PCR, and TCRdb's table has in-frame clones only and misses some. In the table there are some 120,000 clones, about nine tenths of which are singletons. The study, taken as a whole, reports: No day 14 peak samples; only post-peak repertoires were characterized.

This clone was seen once. Its matching antigen is unknown. J is TRBJ1-1 and V is TRBV5-6; the D gene is possibly TRBD1 (6 bases). The sequence derives from an adult who received the AZD1222 COVID-19 vaccine. This sample comprised peripheral blood, obtained 28 days after the second AZD1222 dose. The CDR3 DNA sequence: TGTGCCAGCAGCTTCCTAGGGGGCACTGAAGCTTTCTTT. This gives the protein CASSFLGGTEAFF.